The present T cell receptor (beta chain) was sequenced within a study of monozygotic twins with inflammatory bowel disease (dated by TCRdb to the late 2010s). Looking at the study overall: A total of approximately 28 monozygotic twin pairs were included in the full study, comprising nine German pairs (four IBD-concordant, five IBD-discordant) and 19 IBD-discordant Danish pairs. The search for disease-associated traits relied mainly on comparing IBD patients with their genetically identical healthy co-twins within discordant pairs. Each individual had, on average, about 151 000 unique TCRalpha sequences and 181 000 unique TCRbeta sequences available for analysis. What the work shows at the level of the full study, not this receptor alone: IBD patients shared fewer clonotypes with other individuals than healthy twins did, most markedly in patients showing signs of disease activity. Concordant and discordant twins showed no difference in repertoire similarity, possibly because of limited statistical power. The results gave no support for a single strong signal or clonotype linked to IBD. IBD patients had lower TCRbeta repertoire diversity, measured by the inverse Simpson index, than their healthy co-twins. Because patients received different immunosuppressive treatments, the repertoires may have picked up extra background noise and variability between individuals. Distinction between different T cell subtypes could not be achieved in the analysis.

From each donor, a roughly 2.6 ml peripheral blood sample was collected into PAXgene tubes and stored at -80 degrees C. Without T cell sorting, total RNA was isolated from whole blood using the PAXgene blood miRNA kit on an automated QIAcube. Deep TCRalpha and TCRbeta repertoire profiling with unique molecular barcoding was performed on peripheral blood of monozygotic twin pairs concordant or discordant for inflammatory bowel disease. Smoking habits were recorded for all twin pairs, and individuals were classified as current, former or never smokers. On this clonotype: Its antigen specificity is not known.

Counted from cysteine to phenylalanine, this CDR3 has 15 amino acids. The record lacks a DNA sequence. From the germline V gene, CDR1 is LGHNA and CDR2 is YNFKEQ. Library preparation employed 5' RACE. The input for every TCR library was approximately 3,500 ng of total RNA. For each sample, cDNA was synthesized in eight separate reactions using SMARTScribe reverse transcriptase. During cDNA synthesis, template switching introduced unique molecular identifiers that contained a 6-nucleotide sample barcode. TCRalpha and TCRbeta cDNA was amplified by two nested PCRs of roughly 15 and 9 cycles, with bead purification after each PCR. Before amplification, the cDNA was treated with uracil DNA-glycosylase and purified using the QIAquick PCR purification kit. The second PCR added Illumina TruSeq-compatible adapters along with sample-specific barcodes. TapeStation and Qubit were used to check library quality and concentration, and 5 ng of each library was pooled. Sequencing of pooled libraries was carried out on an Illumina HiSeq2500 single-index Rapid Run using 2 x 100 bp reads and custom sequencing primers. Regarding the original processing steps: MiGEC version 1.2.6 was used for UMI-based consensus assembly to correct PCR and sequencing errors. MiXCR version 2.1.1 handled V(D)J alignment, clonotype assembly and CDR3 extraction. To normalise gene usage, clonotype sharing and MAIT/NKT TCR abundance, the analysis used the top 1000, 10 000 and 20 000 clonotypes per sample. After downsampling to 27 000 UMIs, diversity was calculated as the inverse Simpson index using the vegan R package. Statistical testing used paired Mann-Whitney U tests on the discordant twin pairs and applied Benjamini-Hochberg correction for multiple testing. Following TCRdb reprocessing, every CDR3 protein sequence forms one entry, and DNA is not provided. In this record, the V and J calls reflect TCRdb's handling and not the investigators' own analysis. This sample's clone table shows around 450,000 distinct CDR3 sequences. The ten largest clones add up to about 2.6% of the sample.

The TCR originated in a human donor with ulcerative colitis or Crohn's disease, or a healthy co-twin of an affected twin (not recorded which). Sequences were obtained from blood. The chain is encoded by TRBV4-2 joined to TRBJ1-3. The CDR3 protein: CASSQESISGNTIYF.